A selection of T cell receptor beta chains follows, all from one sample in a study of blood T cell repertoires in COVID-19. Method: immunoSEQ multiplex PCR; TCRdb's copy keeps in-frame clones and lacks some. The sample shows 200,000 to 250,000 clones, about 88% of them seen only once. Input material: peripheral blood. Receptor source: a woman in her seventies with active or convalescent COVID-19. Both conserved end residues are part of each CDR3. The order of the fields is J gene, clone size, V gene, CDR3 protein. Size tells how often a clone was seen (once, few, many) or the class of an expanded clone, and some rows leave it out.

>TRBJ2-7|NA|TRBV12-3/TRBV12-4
CASNNGGLYEQYF
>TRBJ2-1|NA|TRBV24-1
CATSALQGALSSYNEQFF
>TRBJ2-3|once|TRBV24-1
CATSDPFTDTQYF
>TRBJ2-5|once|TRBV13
CASSSRDRVETQYF
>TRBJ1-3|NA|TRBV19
CASSKQGKAGNTIYF
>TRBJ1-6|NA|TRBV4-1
CASSLGQTPSSYNSPLHF
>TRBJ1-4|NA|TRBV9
CASSAYGTGGEKLFF
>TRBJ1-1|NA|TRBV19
CASSIRGSEAFF
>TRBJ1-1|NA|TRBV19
CASTYQVFMNTEAFF
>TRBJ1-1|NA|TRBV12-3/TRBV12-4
CASSLGLTAEAFF